The sequence of this T cell receptor beta chain was determined in a study of shared clonotypes between healthy human individuals. Each cell subset's genomic DNA was divided evenly among several immunoSEQ plates. Sequencing used immunoSEQ multiplex PCR; TCRdb keeps in-frame clones, though not all of them. The table shows roughly 1,600,000 clones, with approximately 98.5% occurring only once. General study results and limits: Non-shared clonotypes showed lower generation probabilities than clonotypes common to all four donors.

Trimming left V 2 bases short and J 1 base short, with 5 bases between. This CDR3 is built from 14 residues. Germline CDR1 reads MDHEN; CDR2 reads SYDVKM. A remark on this clone: The antigen remains unidentified. This sample includes further DNA sequences coding for the same CDR3.

The TCR originated in a man aged 30 to 39 in good health. The sequencing input was naive CD4+ T cells sorted from blood. The subset here: CD45RA+ positively selected. This sequence joins TRBV28 and TRBJ2-2; D not resolved. The CDR3 sequence: CASSLRLNTGELFF. The CDR3 DNA is TGTGCCAGCAGTTTAAGACTGAACACCGGGGAGCTGTTTTTT.